A single sample is the source of the 24 T cell receptor beta chains below, sequenced in a study of cytomegalovirus exposure and HLA in healthy donors. 60 Vbeta and 13 Jbeta primers were used in PCR. The method was immunoSEQ multiplex PCR; TCRdb's version includes in-frame clones alone and lacks a portion of them. The sample includes 150,000 to 180,000 clones, roughly 74% seen only once; the top ten take 2.8%. The sequenced material came from PBMCs. All receptors come from a man younger than 35 in good health and CMV-seronegative.

V gene TRBV21-1 combines with J gene TRBJ2-5; the table's D call, TRBD2, has no DNA check behind it. TRBV21-1 is a pseudogene segment. The CDR3 runs 15 residues. CDR3 nucleotides: TGTGCCAGCAGCGGAGGAGCAAAGGGCGTGGAGACCCAGTACTTC. Amino acid sequence: CASSGGAKGVETQYF.

The table lists this clone with a few counts. V gene TRBV5-4 combines with J gene TRBJ2-2; 8 nucleotides agree with TRBD1. With 0 bases clipped from V and 3 bases from J, the junction kept 1 base outside the gene matches. Germline CDR1 SGHNT, CDR2 YYREEE (reference sequence). The CDR3 spans 15 residues. The DNA for the CDR3 is TGTGCCAGCAGCTTGGCGACAGGGGACACCGGGGAGCTGTTTTTT. Translating gives CASSLATGDTGELFF.

This chain joins TRBV5-4 and TRBJ1-2, with 9 bases fitting TRBD1. CDR1 and CDR2 (germline): SGHNT, YYREEE (reference sequence). With 4 bases clipped from V and 6 bases from J, the junction kept 10 bases outside the gene matches. The CDR3 covers 15 residues. The CDR3 DNA sequence: TGTGCCAGCAGCCAATGGACAGGGGATGGGAATGGCTACACCTTC. Protein: CASSQWTGDGNGYTF. Full variable domain (remainder filled in from reference TRBV5-4 and TRBJ1-2): ETGVTQSPTHLIKTRGQQVTLRCSSQSGHNTVSWYQQALGQGPQFIFQYYREEENGRGNFPPRFSGLQFPNYSSELNVNALELDDSALYLCASSQWTGDGNGYTFGSGTRLTVV.

The V and J genes are TRBV28 and TRBJ1-4; 7 bases align to TRBD1. Germline V gene sequence: CDR1 MDHEN, CDR2 SYDVKM. The trim removed 7 bases at V and 6 bases at J, leaving 11 bases unmatched. The length of the CDR3 is 15 residues. CDR3 DNA: TGTGCCAGCATAGTACCGGGACAGCGATATGAAAAACTGTTTTTT. Amino acids: CASIVPGQRYEKLFF.

The table lists this clone with a count of one. The V and J genes are TRBV5-6 and TRBJ1-6, with 7 bases lining up with TRBD1. Unmatched junction bases numbered 4, after V lost 4 bases and J lost 6 bases. The CDR3 spans 14 residues. Per germline, CDR1 SGHDT and CDR2 YYEEEE. As DNA, the CDR3 is TGTGCCAGCAGCGGGACAGACTTTAATTCACCCCTCCACTTT. As protein: CASSGTDFNSPLHF. The whole variable domain, filled in from reference TRBV5-6 and TRBJ1-6, reads DAGVTQSPTHLIKTRGQQVTLRCSPKSGHDTVSWYQQALGQGPQFIFQYYEEEERQRGNFPDRFSGHQFPNYSSELNVNALLLGDSALYLCASSGTDFNSPLHFGNGTRLTVT.

The chain couples TRBV5-5 to TRBJ1-1, with TRBD1 as a possible D gene (6 bases). Germline values: CDR1 SGHKS, CDR2 YYEKEE (reference sequence). Trimming removed 4 bases at V and 8 bases at J, with 18 bases between. CDR3 size: 14 residues. For the CDR3, the DNA is TGTGCCAGCAGCCGAGGCGGGGGGCAGTTGGAAGCTTTCTTT. Its protein is CASSRGGGQLEAFF.

The chain carries TRBV7-3 and TRBJ1-1; a possible D gene is TRBD1 (5 bases). Trimming removed 4 bases at V and 0 bases at J, with 12 bases between. Germline V lookup: CDR1 SGHTA, CDR2 FQGTGA. This CDR3 is built from 15 residues. The CDR3 loop is CASSSKPTVNTEAFF. The CDR3 DNA is TGTGCCAGCAGCTCTAAACCGACAGTGAACACTGAAGCTTTCTTT.

The sample holds a few counts of this clone. CDR3 sequence reads: CASSLRTGGTDTQYF. For the CDR3, the DNA is TGTGCCAGCAGTTTAAGGACAGGAGGCACAGATACGCAGTATTTT. The chain couples TRBV2 to TRBJ2-3; 7 bases fit TRBD1. V lost 5 bases, J lost 1 base, and 6 bases stayed unmatched. Germline V lookup: CDR1 SNHLY, CDR2 FYNNEI. The CDR3 has 15 residues. Combining the CDR3 with reference TRBV2 and TRBJ2-3 gives the whole variable domain EPEVTQTPSHQVTQMGQEVILRCVPISNHLYFYWYRQILGQKVEFLVSFYNNEISEKSEIFDDQFSVERPDGSNFTLKIRSTKLEDSAMYFCASSLRTGGTDTQYFGPGTRLTVL.

The J gene is TRBJ2-1, the V gene TRBV5-1; TRBD1 is a possible D gene (6 bases). The CDR3 runs to 14 residues. Germline V gives CDR1 SGHRS, CDR2 YFSETQ. V gave up 3 bases and J gave up 6 bases, with 13 bases separating them. In DNA, the CDR3 is TGCGCCAGCAGCTCAGGGGTCTATCCCAATGAGCAGTTCTTC. This gives the protein CASSSGVYPNEQFF.

This chain uses TRBV7-9 with TRBJ2-3; 15 bases line up with TRBD2. J lost 5 bases, V lost 4 bases, and 4 bases had no gene match. The CDR3 runs to 16 residues. Germline CDR1 SEHNR, CDR2 FQNEAQ (reference sequence). For the CDR3, the DNA is TGTGCCAGCAGCTCCGGACTAGCGGGGGGGCTAGATACGCAGTATTTT. Translating it yields CASSSGLAGGLDTQYF.

The J gene is TRBJ1-1, the V gene TRBV2; maybe TRBD1 (5 bases). The CDR3 has 14 residues. The germline V gene encodes CDR1 SNHLY and CDR2 FYNNEI. Trimming took off 5 bases at V and 1 base at J, with 11 bases between the two ends. The DNA for the CDR3 is TGTGCCAGCAGTTCCTGGGGGGGGAACACTGAAGCTTTCTTT. It translates to CASSSWGGNTEAFF.

The CDR3 nucleotides read TGTGCCAGCAGGGCAGACAGGGGTGTACCCGGGGAGCTGTTTTTT. Protein: CASRADRGVPGELFF. The genes are TRBV4-2 and TRBJ2-2; 8 nucleotides agree with TRBD1. Per germline, CDR1 LGHNA and CDR2 YNFKEQ. Unmatched junction bases numbered 9, after V lost 6 bases and J lost 6 bases. The CDR3 runs to 15 residues.

This chain links TRBV27 with TRBJ2-2, with 8 bases that match TRBD1. Germline V CDR1 and CDR2: MNHEY, SMNVEV (reference sequence). This CDR3 has 16 residues. V lost 4 bases to trimming and J lost 5 bases; unmatched junction nucleotides: 9. CDR3 residues: CASSSDRGRETGELFF. Written as DNA, the CDR3 is TGTGCCAGCAGTTCCGACAGGGGTCGCGAAACCGGGGAGCTGTTTTTT.

This clone was detected only once. V gene TRBV5-1 combines with J gene TRBJ1-2; a weak D match, TRBD1 (5 bases). Trimming took 0 bases from V and 3 from J, leaving 12 bases between them. Germline V gives CDR1 SGHRS, CDR2 YFSETQ. This CDR3 region has 15 residues. The CDR3 DNA follows: TGCGCCAGCAGCTTGGATCAGGGCAGGGACTATGGCTACACCTTC. Its translation is CASSLDQGRDYGYTF.

The genes are TRBV12-2 and TRBJ1-4; the D segment call TRBD1 is taken from the table without a DNA check. TRBV12-2 is noted as a pseudogene. The CDR3 runs 15 residues. The CDR3 DNA is TGTGCAAGCGGGACAGATCTTTCAACTAATGAAAAACTGTTTTTT. It yields the protein CASGTDLSTNEKLFF.

The rearrangement uses TRBV7-9 and TRBJ1-4; 9 nucleotides match TRBD1. The CDR3 runs 14 residues. CDR1 and CDR2 from the germline V gene are SEHNR and FQNEAQ (reference sequence). The ends lost 4 bases at V and 7 bases at J; junction bases unmatched: 4. CDR3: CASSSQGAGEKLFF. As DNA, the CDR3 is TGTGCCAGCAGCTCACAGGGGGCCGGTGAAAAACTGTTTTTT.

J is TRBJ1-3 and V is TRBV28, with D perhaps matching TRBD1 (6 bases). Germline V lookup: CDR1 MDHEN, CDR2 SYDVKM. The CDR3 loop spans 16 amino acids. Trimming shortened V by 5 bases and J by 4 bases, and 18 bases separated the two germline ends. The CDR3, as DNA: TGTGCCAGCAGTGCGGGGGGGGGCCCTTTGGGAAACACCATATATTTT. This sequence encodes CASSAGGGPLGNTIYF.

This sequence joins TRBV7-9 and TRBJ1-1, with a tentative D call TRBD1 (6 bases). V was shortened by 1 base and J by 4 bases, with 13 bases between the two germline ends. The CDR3 is 15 residues long. Germline-derived CDR1 and CDR2 are SEHNR and FQNEAQ (reference sequence). The CDR3 DNA is TGTGCCAGCAGCTTAGTACCACAGGGTGGCACTGAAGCTTTCTTT. It encodes CASSLVPQGGTEAFF. Looking up the rest from reference TRBV7-9 and TRBJ1-1 gives the full variable domain: DTGVSQNPRHKITKRGQNVTFRCDPISEHNRLYWYRQTLGQGPEFLTYFQNEAQLEKSRLLSDRFSAERPKGSFSTLEIQRTEQGDSAMYLCASSLVPQGGTEAFFGQGTRLTVV.

The chain combines TRBV5-6 with TRBJ2-1; tentative D call: TRBD2 (6 bases). This CDR3 has 12 residues. Trimming took 4 bases from V and 7 from J, leaving 9 bases between them. Germline values: CDR1 SGHDT, CDR2 YYEEEE. CDR3 in amino acids: CASSPGLNEQFF. The CDR3 nucleotides read TGTGCCAGCAGCCCGGGACTGAATGAGCAGTTCTTC.

The chain couples TRBV28 to TRBJ2-5, with 9 bases identical to TRBD1. The germline V gene encodes CDR1 MDHEN and CDR2 SYDVKM. The CDR3 sequence is 15 residues long. Trimming at V came to 5 bases and at J to 4 bases, leaving 8 bases not matched to a gene. CDR3 DNA: TGTGCCAGCAGTCAGTTAGGACAGGGGATAGAGACCCAGTACTTC. This encodes CASSQLGQGIETQYF.

This clone was seen once. The CDR3 DNA reads as TGTGCCAGCAGCTCCTTGGGAGGGGTTGCCTACGAGCAGTACGTC. Protein product: CASSSLGGVAYEQYV. J is TRBJ2-7 and V is TRBV7-8; 7 bases line up with TRBD2. CDR3 length: 15 residues. Germline CDR1 and CDR2: SGHVS and FQNEAQ. With V trimmed by 4 bases and J by 2 bases, 8 bases remained unmatched.

This chain links TRBV2 with TRBJ1-3, with 8 nucleotides matching TRBD1. Germline V gene data show CDR1 as SNHLY and CDR2 as FYNNEI. CDR3 length: 19 residues. V lost 5 bases to trimming and J lost 4 bases; unmatched junction nucleotides: 19. CDR3 bases: TGTGCCAGCAGTTCCGGGACAGGCGAAATCCTCACGCCCGGAAACACCATATATTTT. Amino acids: CASSSGTGEILTPGNTIYF.

The chain links TRBV5-1 to TRBJ2-5; the D is unclear. Germline V gene data show CDR1 as SGHRS and CDR2 as YFSETQ. Trimming cost V 4 bases and J 5 bases, with 12 bases left between them. The CDR3 runs 13 residues. The CDR3 coding sequence is TGCGCCAGCAGCCCCCTTTACGGGGAGACCCAGTACTTC. Protein product: CASSPLYGETQYF.

This clone was counted once. The chain recombines TRBV2 with TRBJ1-2, with no clear D. Germline loops: CDR1 SNHLY, CDR2 FYNNEI. CDR3 size: 12 residues. V lost 7 bases, J lost 5 bases, and 11 bases lay in between. The CDR3 loop reads CASIPPGYGYTF. The CDR3 DNA follows: TGTGCCAGCATTCCTCCAGGATATGGCTACACCTTC.